Below, one TCR beta chain is given with its context. Its antigen is currently unknown. The data are from a study of Ad26.COV2.S vaccination and SARS-CoV-2 variants. In the study overall: The authors gave Ad26.COV2.S intramuscularly, either once or twice 56 days apart.

Method: immunoSEQ multiplex PCR; TCRdb's copy keeps in-frame clones and lacks some. The profile shows hundreds of thousands of clones, about four fifths of them singletons. The CDR3 contains 12 residues. Trimming pared 3 bases from V and 4 bases from J, leaving 5 bases between. The treatment was: about 20 received Ad26.COV2.S at low or high dose, single or two shots; roughly five received placebo; per-sample allocation not given. Sample collection was performed on day 63 after the first vaccine or placebo injection. Study-wide points: Reportedly, after vaccination the spike-specific CD8+ and CD4+ T cell responses displayed substantial breadth.

The rearrangement joins TRBV12-3 or TRBV12-4 to TRBJ2-3; no reliable D call. This receptor was taken from a person between 18 and 59 years old who received the Ad26.COV2.S COVID-19 vaccine or a placebo. The material was peripheral blood, obtained in a trial of Ad26.COV2.S vaccine versus placebo. CDR3 DNA: TGTGCCAGCAGTTTTTTCCCAGATACGCAGTATTTT. Amino acids: CASSFFPDTQYF.